This entry lists 23 T cell receptor beta chains sequenced from one sample in a study of blood T cell repertoires in COVID-19 (dated by TCRdb to about 2020). The library was prepared using the immunoSEQ multiplex PCR assay. The table was pulled from immuneACCESS by TCRdb, which kept in-frame rearrangements only. Such tables lose some clones; where checked, under half of the loss comes from unresolved V genes, and the rest has no known cause. The sample records roughly 280,000 clones, roughly 90% of which are singletons. Of the sample, over 1.5% falls within the top ten clones. Sequencing input: peripheral blood. These receptors were taken from a man aged 25-40 years with active or convalescent COVID-19.

The chain has TRBV5-1 and TRBJ1-3, with 7 positions matching TRBD1. The germline V gene has CDR1 SGHRS and CDR2 YFSETQ. The CDR3 runs to 16 residues. V lost 0 bases to trimming and J lost 0 bases; unmatched junction nucleotides: 3. The CDR3 sequence is CASSLGGQNSGNTIYF. CDR3 nucleotides: TGCGCCAGCAGCTTGGGGGGACAGAACTCTGGAAACACCATATATTTT.

This clone was found a few times. V gene TRBV7-9 combines with J gene TRBJ2-5; 8 bases align to TRBD2. The CDR3 runs to 15 residues. Germline CDR1 SEHNR, CDR2 FQNEAQ (reference sequence). Trimming at V came to 4 bases and at J to 3 bases, leaving 7 bases not matched to a gene. The CDR3, as DNA: TGTGCCAGCAGCTCTACATCACTAGCGGAAGAGACCCAGTACTTC. Translated: CASSSTSLAEETQYF.

This clone has just one count. V is TRBV12-3 or TRBV12-4 and J is TRBJ2-5; D may be TRBD2 (6 bases). Trimming took 6 bases from V and 7 from J, leaving 9 bases between them. The CDR3 spans 11 residues. The CDR3 DNA reads TGTGCCAGCAGCCTGGGGGGGACCCAGTACTTC. It codes for CASSLGGTQYF.

V usage is TRBV12-5 and J usage is TRBJ2-2; 12 bases match TRBD2. CDR1 and CDR2 from the germline V gene are LGHNT and FRNRAP. Trimming cost V 4 bases and J 8 bases; bases outside gene matches: 8. This CDR3 has 16 amino acids. The CDR3 spells CASGSPSSGGVGELFF. The CDR3 nucleotides read TGTGCTAGTGGTTCACCATCTAGCGGGGGGGTTGGGGAGCTGTTTTTT.

This chain uses TRBV12-3 or TRBV12-4 with TRBJ1-2; the D is unclear. The length of the CDR3 is 13 residues. V was shortened by 6 bases and J by 8 bases, with 16 bases between the two germline ends. Here the CDR3 DNA reads TGTGCCAGCAGCCGCCTGGGCCCAGAAGGCTACACCTTC. Its translation: CASSRLGPEGYTF.

This chain connects TRBV19 to TRBJ1-5; 8 positions agree with TRBD1. The CDR3 runs 16 residues. With 1 base clipped from V and 4 bases from J, the junction kept 6 bases outside the gene matches. Looked up from germline, CDR1 is LNHDA and CDR2 is SQIVND (reference sequence). DNA for the CDR3: TGTGCCAGTAGTATAGTCTACGGGACAGGTAATCAGCCCCAGCATTTT. Its translation is CASSIVYGTGNQPQHF. Together with reference TRBV19 and TRBJ1-5, the CDR3 gives the full variable domain: DGGITQSPKYLFRKEGQNVTLSCEQNLNHDAMYWYRQDPGQGLRLIYYSQIVNDFQKGDIAEGYSVSREKKESFPLTVTSAQKNPTAFYLCASSIVYGTGNQPQHFGDGTRLSIL.

V gene TRBV7-9 combines with J gene TRBJ2-7, with 8 bases fitting TRBD2. V lost 1 base to trimming and J lost 0 bases; unmatched junction nucleotides: 2. Germline V gene sequence: CDR1 SEHNR, CDR2 FQNEAQ (reference sequence). The CDR3 runs 15 residues. The DNA of the CDR3 is TGTGCCAGCAGCTTAGAGCGGGGGACCTCCTACGAGCAGTACTTC. Translated, it gives CASSLERGTSYEQYF. The whole variable domain, filled in from reference TRBV7-9 and TRBJ2-7, reads DTGVSQNPRHKITKRGQNVTFRCDPISEHNRLYWYRQTLGQGPEFLTYFQNEAQLEKSRLLSDRFSAERPKGSFSTLEIQRTEQGDSAMYLCASSLERGTSYEQYFGPGTRLTVT.

DNA for the CDR3: TGTGCCAGCAGCTTATCTCCAGGGCTAGAGACCCAGTACTTC. Translating gives CASSLSPGLETQYF. The chain carries TRBV13 and TRBJ2-5; D is perhaps TRBD1 (5 bases). With 2 bases removed from V and 4 bases from J, the gap between germline ends came to 11 bases. Per the germline V gene, CDR1 is PRHDT and CDR2 is FYEKMQ (reference sequence). CDR3 length: 14 residues.

The chain recombines TRBV3-1 (or the pseudogene TRBV3-2) with TRBJ1-1, with unresolved D. Trimming took 0 bases from V and 4 from J, leaving 12 bases between them. The length of the CDR3 is 15 residues. CDR1 and CDR2 from the germline V gene are LGHDT and YNNKEL (reference sequence). In DNA form, the CDR3 reads TGTGCCAGCAGCCAAGATTACCGGGGTTCCACTGAAGCTTTCTTT. Protein: CASSQDYRGSTEAFF.

The gene calls are TRBV5-1 and TRBJ1-1, with 8 bases fitting TRBD1. After removal of 4 bases from V and 1 base from J, the junction contained 6 bases not matched to a gene. The CDR3 is 15 residues long. Germline V gene sequence: CDR1 SGHRS, CDR2 YFSETQ. CDR3 region: CASSISGTGNTEAFF. CDR3 coding DNA: TGCGCCAGCAGCATATCTGGGACAGGGAACACTGAAGCTTTCTTT. Using reference TRBV5-1 and TRBJ1-1 for the parts outside the CDR3, the full variable domain is KAGVTQTPRYLIKTRGQQVTLSCSPISGHRSVSWYQQTPGQGLQFLFEYFSETQRNKGNFPGRFSGRQFSNSRSEMNVSTLELGDSALYLCASSISGTGNTEAFFGQGTRLTVV.

The V call is TRBV5-6, the J call TRBJ1-4, with 8 bases identical to TRBD1. The CDR3 is 14 residues long. Germline CDR1 SGHDT, CDR2 YYEEEE. The V segment lost 5 bases and the J segment 7 bases; nucleotides outside the gene matches: 7. CDR3 nucleotide sequence: TGTGCCAGCAGTTCGGGACAGGAGGGTGAAAAACTGTTTTTT. Its protein product is CASSSGQEGEKLFF. The entire variable domain, with the rest obtained from reference TRBV5-6 and TRBJ1-4, is as follows: DAGVTQSPTHLIKTRGQQVTLRCSPKSGHDTVSWYQQALGQGPQFIFQYYEEEERQRGNFPDRFSGHQFPNYSSELNVNALLLGDSALYLCASSSGQEGEKLFFGSGTQLSVL.

DNA for the CDR3: TGCGCCAGCAGCCCGGGACTAGCGGCCCGGGGTGAGCAGTTCTTC. It translates to CASSPGLAARGEQFF. The rearrangement uses TRBV5-1 and TRBJ2-1, with TRBD2 matching over 11 bases. Per germline, CDR1 SGHRS and CDR2 YFSETQ. The ends lost 4 bases at V and 9 bases at J; junction bases unmatched: 9. This CDR3 is 15 amino acids long.

The rearrangement uses TRBV7-9 and TRBJ2-3; the match to TRBD1 covers 8 bases. V was pared by 4 bases and J by 8 bases, with 8 bases of the junction left unmatched. The CDR3 runs to 14 residues. CDR1 is SEHNR and CDR2 is FQNEAQ in the germline V gene (reference sequence). The CDR3 loop reads CASSSDRGSVTQYF. Written as DNA, the CDR3 is TGTGCCAGCAGCTCAGACAGGGGTAGTGTTACGCAGTATTTT. Drawing the rest from reference TRBV7-9 and TRBJ2-3, the complete variable domain is DTGVSQNPRHKITKRGQNVTFRCDPISEHNRLYWYRQTLGQGPEFLTYFQNEAQLEKSRLLSDRFSAERPKGSFSTLEIQRTEQGDSAMYLCASSSDRGSVTQYFGPGTRLTVL.

This chain links TRBV7-9 with TRBJ1-2; D might be TRBD1 (5 bases). Germline V gene sequence: CDR1 SEHNR, CDR2 FQNEAQ (reference sequence). V was shortened by 7 bases and J by 3 bases, with 12 bases between the two germline ends. This CDR3 region has 13 residues. Written as DNA, the CDR3 is TGTGCCAGCACCCTCGGGGGTGACTATGGCTACACCTTC. Protein: CASTLGGDYGYTF.

J is TRBJ2-3 and V is TRBV4-1, with D tentatively TRBD2 (7 bases). V lost 4 bases to trimming and J lost 0 bases, with 17 bases between them. Germline V CDR1 and CDR2: MGHRA, YSYEKL. The CDR3 is 17 amino acids. The CDR3 DNA reads TGCGCCAGCAGCCCTCAAGGGGGGGCCCCTAGCACAGATACGCAGTATTTT. It encodes CASSPQGGAPSTDTQYF.

Concerning this clone: Other DNA sequences in this sample translate to the same CDR3. The chain employs TRBV27 and TRBJ1-5; a possible D gene is TRBD1 (5 bases). The germline V gene encodes CDR1 MNHEY and CDR2 SMNVEV (reference sequence). V lost 3 bases, J lost 7 bases, and 10 bases lay in between. The CDR3 spans 13 residues. Written as DNA, the CDR3 is TGTGCCAGCAGTTTGGGGGGTACACAGCCCCAGCATTTT. Residues: CASSLGGTQPQHF.

The chain is built from TRBV5-1 and TRBJ2-1, with D tentatively TRBD1 (6 bases). The CDR3 loop spans 16 amino acids. V was cut by 0 bases and J by 5 bases, with 15 bases left in between. Germline CDR1 SGHRS, CDR2 YFSETQ. The CDR3 nucleotides are TGCGCCAGCAGCTTGGTCGCCGGACAGCCTAACAATGAGCAGTTCTTC. Translation: CASSLVAGQPNNEQFF.

This clone was picked up a small number of times. The chain has TRBV7-9 and TRBJ2-7; 9 nucleotides agree with TRBD1. Germline V CDR1 and CDR2: SEHNR, FQNEAQ (reference sequence). The CDR3 is made up of 16 amino acids. The ends lost 7 bases at V and 4 bases at J; junction bases unmatched: 14. CDR3 region: CASTNSRDREGYEQYF. Here the CDR3 DNA reads TGTGCCAGCACCAACTCCCGGGACAGGGAGGGGTACGAGCAGTACTTC.

The table lists this clone with many counts. The V call is TRBV6-5, the J call TRBJ2-1; the match to TRBD1 covers 7 bases. Germline values: CDR1 MNHEY, CDR2 SVGAGI. This CDR3 has 13 residues. V gave up 5 bases and J gave up 9 bases; unmatched junction bases: 7. The CDR3 nucleotides read TGTGCCAGCAGTCGCCAGGGGGTAGGTGAGCAGTTCTTC. It is translated as CASSRQGVGEQFF.

The DNA for the CDR3 is TGTGCCAGCAGTCTCAGGTCTAGCAATCAGCCCCAGCATTTT. Translating it yields CASSLRSSNQPQHF. V usage is TRBV27 and J usage is TRBJ1-5; D uncertain. Germline V lookup: CDR1 MNHEY, CDR2 SMNVEV (reference sequence). There are 14 residues in the CDR3. The ends were cut back, 5 bases at V and 0 bases at J, with 8 bases in the middle.

The rearrangement uses TRBV30 and TRBJ2-7, with 11 bases matching TRBD1. Trimming removed 3 bases from V and 1 base from J; junction bases left unmatched: 5. CDR1 GTSNPN and CDR2 SVGIG come from the germline V gene (reference sequence). This CDR3 is built from 15 residues. DNA of the CDR3: TGTGCCTGGAGCCTCGGGGACAGGGGGTCCTACGAGCAGTACTTC. Encoded protein: CAWSLGDRGSYEQYF.

In the case of this clone: The sample holds other DNA sequences that translate to the same CDR3. This chain links TRBV12-3 or TRBV12-4 with TRBJ1-1; D remains ambiguous. The CDR3 has 13 amino acids. V lost 1 base and J 2 bases, leaving 5 bases between the germline ends. CDR3 protein: CASSLVSNTEAFF. In nucleotides, the CDR3 is TGTGCCAGCAGTTTAGTCAGTAACACTGAAGCTTTCTTT.

V gene TRBV7-8 combines with J gene TRBJ2-3, with 10 bases fitting TRBD2. There are 15 residues in the CDR3. CDR1 is SGHVS and CDR2 is FQNEAQ in the germline V gene. Losses at the gene ends were 3 bases for V and 4 bases for J; bases not matched to a gene: 4. Here the CDR3 reads CASSFIAGGADTQYF. DNA for the CDR3: TGTGCCAGCAGCTTTATAGCGGGGGGTGCAGATACGCAGTATTTT.